The 29 T cell receptor beta chains in this list originate from one sample, sequenced in a study of beta chain features in type 1 diabetes. Reverse transcribing all isolated RNA meant expressed TCRB transcripts were sequenced. Sequencing used immunoSEQ multiplex PCR; TCRdb keeps in-frame clones, though not all of them. The data show roughly 350,000 clones, 11% seen once. Material for sequencing was naive CD4+ T cells from blood. The receptors shown here come from a woman aged 25 to 39 in good health.

This clone occurred a few times. V gene TRBV4-3 combines with J gene TRBJ2-5; 7 nucleotides match TRBD2. Looked up from germline, CDR1 is LGHNA and CDR2 is YSLEER. V was pared by 0 bases and J by 4 bases, with 8 bases of the junction left unmatched. This CDR3 is 16 amino acids long. CDR3 DNA: TGCGCCAGCAGCCAAGACTTGCTGGGGGGGGGAGAGACCCAGTACTTC. Translating gives CASSQDLLGGGETQYF.

This clone was picked up a small number of times. V and J are TRBV6-1 and TRBJ1-1; 7 bases agree with TRBD1. Germline values: CDR1 MNHNS, CDR2 SASEGT. J was trimmed by 2 bases and V by 5 bases; bases with no gene match: 5. The CDR3 is 14 residues long. CDR3: CASSLKGANTEAFF. The CDR3 DNA reads as TGTGCCAGCAGTCTGAAGGGGGCCAACACTGAAGCTTTCTTT.

This clone was seen a handful of times. This chain joins TRBV19 and TRBJ2-7; 7 bases agree with TRBD1. Germline-derived CDR1 and CDR2 are LNHDA and SQIVND (reference sequence). The CDR3 totals 13 residues. V shed 4 bases, J shed 6 bases, and the junction held 6 bases outside the gene matches. CDR3 sequence (DNA): TGTGCCAGTAGTACTACAGGGGAAACCGAGCAGTACTTC. Translating it yields CASSTTGETEQYF. Full variable domain (remainder filled in from reference TRBV19 and TRBJ2-7): DGGITQSPKYLFRKEGQNVTLSCEQNLNHDAMYWYRQDPGQGLRLIYYSQIVNDFQKGDIAEGYSVSREKKESFPLTVTSAQKNPTAFYLCASSTTGETEQYFGPGTRLTVT.

The chain employs TRBV5-8 and TRBJ2-1, with D unclear. The germline V gene encodes CDR1 SGHTS and CDR2 YDEGEE. The V end was cut by 3 bases, the J end by 6 bases, with 7 bases between. The CDR3 is 12 residues long. CDR3 bases: TGTGCCAGCAGCTCCAGGCTCAATGAGCAGTTCTTC. Encoded protein: CASSSRLNEQFF.

This clone was recorded a few times. The chain links TRBV5-1 to TRBJ2-7; 9 nucleotides align to TRBD1. The CDR3 is made up of 15 amino acids. Unmatched junction bases numbered 7, after V lost 4 bases and J lost 2 bases. Germline-derived CDR1 and CDR2 are SGHRS and YFSETQ. The CDR3 protein is CASSPGQGEAYEQYF. Here the CDR3 DNA reads TGCGCCAGCAGCCCGGGACAGGGTGAGGCCTACGAGCAGTACTTC.

This chain joins TRBV7-2 and TRBJ1-2; 7 bases fit TRBD1. This CDR3 comprises 13 residues. After removal of 6 bases from V and 4 bases from J, the junction contained 5 bases not matched to a gene. CDR1 and CDR2 from the germline V gene are SGHTA and FQGNSA. CDR3: CASSSGDSYGYTF. CDR3 DNA: TGTGCCAGCAGTTCAGGGGACAGCTATGGCTACACCTTC.

This clone was seen a few times. This sequence joins TRBV5-4 and TRBJ2-5; D unresolved. V was clipped by 1 base and J by 5 bases, with 6 bases between them. CDR1 and CDR2 from the germline V gene are SGHNT and YYREEE (reference sequence). This CDR3 has 12 amino acids. The CDR3, as DNA: TGTGCCAGCAGCTTGTATGCGGAGACCCAGTACTTC. It specifies CASSLYAETQYF.

Only a few counts were recorded for this clone. The chain joins TRBV30 to TRBJ2-1, with TRBD1 as a possible D gene (5 bases). This CDR3 has 12 residues. Looked up from germline, CDR1 is GTSNPN and CDR2 is SVGIG (reference sequence). Trimming left V 0 bases short and J 5 bases short, with 5 bases between. CDR3 region: CAWSVGDNEQFF. The CDR3 DNA reads TGTGCCTGGAGTGTAGGGGACAATGAGCAGTTCTTC.

This clone was observed a few times. The V call is TRBV10-3, the J call TRBJ1-2; TRBD1 aligns across 8 bases. The CDR3 has 13 amino acids. The germline V gene has CDR1 ENHRY and CDR2 SYGVKD. Trimming removed 3 bases from V and 6 bases from J; junction bases left unmatched: 3. The CDR3 DNA reads as TGTGCCATCAGTGATGGACAGGGTGATGGCTACACCTTC. Translated: CAISDGQGDGYTF.

The gene calls are TRBV7-8 and TRBJ2-3, with 9 bases aligning to TRBD1. With V trimmed by 4 bases and J by 6 bases, 2 bases remained unmatched. There are 13 residues in the CDR3. Germline-derived CDR1 and CDR2 are SGHVS and FQNEAQ. CDR3 DNA: TGTGCCAGCAGCTGGACAGGGGTTGATACGCAGTATTTT. Residues: CASSWTGVDTQYF.

The J gene is TRBJ2-1, the V gene TRBV11-1; a weak D match, TRBD1 (6 bases). Germline assignment: CDR1 SGHAT and CDR2 FQDESV (reference sequence). V lost 2 bases to trimming and J lost 2 bases, with 10 bases between them. CDR3 length: 15 residues. The CDR3 is CASSLYTGPYNEQFF. CDR3 coding DNA: TGTGCCAGCAGCTTATATACAGGGCCCTACAATGAGCAGTTCTTC.

This clone was seen a handful of times. V usage is TRBV10-3 and J usage is TRBJ2-2, with 8 bases aligning to TRBD2. This CDR3 region has 14 residues. The J segment lost 5 bases and the V segment lost 4 bases, leaving 3 bases of the junction unmatched. Germline V gene lookup returns CDR1 ENHRY and CDR2 SYGVKD. In DNA form, the CDR3 reads TGTGCCATCAGTGCGTCGGGGGGGACCGGGGAGCTGTTTTTT. This gives the protein CAISASGGTGELFF.

This clone was counted between two and nine times. The V call is TRBV28, the J call TRBJ2-7; D gene unclear. The CDR3 has 14 amino acids. Germline CDR1 and CDR2: MDHEN and SYDVKM. V gave up 3 bases and J gave up 0 bases, with 9 bases separating them. CDR3: CASSFLGGSYEQYF. CDR3 in DNA: TGTGCCAGCAGTTTCCTTGGCGGCTCCTACGAGCAGTACTTC.

This chain links TRBV4-2 with TRBJ2-2; 9 nucleotides agree with TRBD2. Looked up from germline, CDR1 is LGHNA and CDR2 is YNFKEQ. CDR3 size: 16 residues. Trimming removed 3 bases from V and 5 bases from J; junction bases left unmatched: 7. CDR3 DNA sequence: TGTGCCAGCAGCCACATTAGCGGGAGAGGTACCGGGGAGCTGTTTTTT. This codes for CASSHISGRGTGELFF.

This clone was recorded a few times. This chain uses TRBV2 with TRBJ2-4; 8 bases are shared with TRBD1. The CDR3 is 16 residues long. After removal of 5 bases from V and 1 base from J, the junction contained 7 bases not matched to a gene. Germline CDR1 SNHLY, CDR2 FYNNEI. Here the CDR3 reads CASSMTGVGAKNIQYF. The CDR3, as DNA: TGTGCCAGCAGTATGACAGGGGTCGGGGCCAAAAACATTCAGTACTTC.

This sequence joins TRBV9 and TRBJ2-3; 8 bases match TRBD1. The J segment lost 0 bases and the V segment lost 0 bases, leaving 3 bases of the junction unmatched. The germline gives CDR1 SGDLS, CDR2 YYNGEE. The CDR3 extends over 16 amino acids. The CDR3 DNA sequence: TGTGCCAGCAGCGTAGAGACAGGGGCGAGCACAGATACGCAGTATTTT. Residues: CASSVETGASTDTQYF.

This clone was counted only a few times. J is TRBJ2-7 and V is TRBV27, with D possibly TRBD2 on 6 matching bases. Germline CDR1 is MNHEY and CDR2 is SMNVEV (reference sequence). This CDR3 spans 16 amino acids. Between the trimmed V and J ends, which lost 6 bases and 4 bases, there was a span of 22 bases. CDR3: CASSPRRDVPPYEQYF. The CDR3 DNA reads as TGTGCCAGCAGCCCCAGGAGGGACGTCCCGCCTTACGAGCAGTACTTC.

This clone was seen a handful of times. This chain uses TRBV4-3 with TRBJ1-1; the D is unclear. Trimming left V 4 bases short and J 0 bases short, with 12 bases between. Germline V CDR1 and CDR2: LGHNA, YSLEER. The CDR3 has 15 residues. CDR3 coding DNA: TGCGCCAGCAGCCTAAACCGGGAGGTGAACACTGAAGCTTTCTTT. This sequence encodes CASSLNREVNTEAFF.

This clone appeared a few times. The V gene is TRBV5-1, the J gene TRBJ2-2; TRBD1 matches 9 bases. V shed 6 bases and J 5 bases; nucleotides not matched to a gene: 8. The CDR3 covers 15 residues. Germline CDR1 reads SGHRS; CDR2 reads YFSETQ. CDR3 DNA sequence: TGCGCCAGCACACAACAGGGGGCTGGTACCGGGGAGCTGTTTTTT. Protein sequence: CASTQQGAGTGELFF. The entire variable domain, with the rest obtained from reference TRBV5-1 and TRBJ2-2, is as follows: KAGVTQTPRYLIKTRGQQVTLSCSPISGHRSVSWYQQTPGQGLQFLFEYFSETQRNKGNFPGRFSGRQFSNSRSEMNVSTLELGDSALYLCASTQQGAGTGELFFGEGSRLTVL.

This clone was counted only a few times. The V call is TRBV30, the J call TRBJ2-7, with D uncertain. This CDR3 comprises 13 residues. Germline V lookup: CDR1 GTSNPN, CDR2 SVGIG (reference sequence). Deletions cut 3 bases from V and 2 bases from J, with 11 bases between. The CDR3 bases are TGTGCCTGGAGGACTGGGTTGACCTACGAGCAGTACTTC. Its translation: CAWRTGLTYEQYF.

The CDR3 spells CASSEHRRTDTQYF. The DNA of the CDR3 is TGTGCCAGCAGTGAACATCGCCGCACAGATACGCAGTATTTT. The gene calls are TRBV6-5 and TRBJ2-3; D gene unclear. The CDR3 runs to 14 residues. V was clipped by 5 bases and J by 1 base, with 10 bases between them. Germline CDR1 MNHEY, CDR2 SVGAGI.

The V and J genes are TRBV19 and TRBJ2-1; no clear D. Germline V CDR1 and CDR2: LNHDA, SQIVND (reference sequence). This CDR3 has 13 amino acids. V lost 4 bases to trimming and J lost 9 bases, with 13 bases between them. CDR3 in amino acids: CASSRARMGEQFF. The CDR3 DNA is TGTGCCAGTAGTAGGGCTCGGATGGGTGAGCAGTTCTTC.

In this sample, this clone turned up a few times. The V call is TRBV7-9, the J call TRBJ2-6; a possible D gene is TRBD1 (8 bases). CDR1 SEHNR and CDR2 FQNEAQ come from the germline V gene (reference sequence). The CDR3 runs 19 residues. V was cut by 2 bases and J by 2 bases, with 19 bases left in between. This chain's CDR3 is CASSLYSGQGGTGANVLTF. In DNA, the CDR3 is TGTGCCAGCAGCTTATATAGTGGACAGGGAGGGACTGGGGCCAACGTCCTGACTTTC.

The table lists this clone with a few counts. This sequence joins TRBV19 and TRBJ2-3; 10 positions agree with TRBD2. Germline loops: CDR1 LNHDA, CDR2 SQIVND (reference sequence). The CDR3 contains 16 residues. The V segment lost 6 bases and the J segment 6 bases; nucleotides outside the gene matches: 12. The CDR3 region has the DNA TGTGCCAGTAGCCGGGGAGCGGGAGGGCCGGCGGATACGCAGTATTTT. Translated, it gives CASSRGAGGPADTQYF.

V gene TRBV18 combines with J gene TRBJ2-2; 11 nucleotides agree with TRBD2. The CDR3 is made up of 16 amino acids. Germline V gives CDR1 KGHSH, CDR2 LQKENI. Trimming at V came to 6 bases and at J to 5 bases, leaving 8 bases not matched to a gene. CDR3 region: CASSGTSGTRTGELFF. The CDR3 DNA reads as TGTGCCAGCTCGGGGACTAGCGGCACGAGGACCGGGGAGCTGTTTTTT. Looking up the rest from reference TRBV18 and TRBJ2-2 gives the full variable domain: NAGVMQNPRHLVRRRGQEARLRCSPMKGHSHVYWYRQLPEEGLKFMVYLQKENIIDESGMPKERFSAEFPKEGPSILRIQQVVRGDSAAYFCASSGTSGTRTGELFFGEGSRLTVL.

This clone was found a few times. The V call is TRBV4-3, the J call TRBJ2-7; D is unclear. Germline V gene data show CDR1 as LGHNA and CDR2 as YSLEER. Trimming removed 0 bases at V and 0 bases at J, with 9 bases between. There are 15 residues in the CDR3. DNA for the CDR3: TGCGCCAGCAGCCAAGATCTCGCTAGCTCCTACGAGCAGTACTTC. The encoded protein is CASSQDLASSYEQYF.

The V call is TRBV29-1, the J call TRBJ2-5; TRBD2 matches 9 bases. The V segment lost 0 bases and the J segment 0 bases; nucleotides outside the gene matches: 8. CDR1 is SQVTM and CDR2 is ANQGSEA in the germline V gene. This CDR3 comprises 17 residues. CDR3 protein: CSVEEAPSGTNQETQYF. CDR3 coding DNA: TGCAGCGTTGAAGAGGCTCCTAGCGGGACGAACCAAGAGACCCAGTACTTC.

The chain links TRBV5-1 to TRBJ2-7; the D gene is possibly TRBD1 (6 bases). Per the germline V gene, CDR1 is SGHRS and CDR2 is YFSETQ. CDR3 size: 14 residues. V shed 0 bases and J shed 7 bases, with 14 bases lying between them. CDR3 nucleotides: TGCGCCAGCAGCTTGGAAGGACAGACTGGGGAGCAGTACTTC. It yields the protein CASSLEGQTGEQYF.

The chain couples TRBV4-1 to TRBJ2-5; TRBD1 aligns across 10 bases. The ends lost 4 bases at V and 5 bases at J; junction bases unmatched: 4. The CDR3 has 14 amino acids. Germline assignment: CDR1 MGHRA and CDR2 YSYEKL. CDR3: CASSRTGGDETQYF. CDR3 DNA: TGCGCCAGCAGCCGGACAGGGGGGGACGAGACCCAGTACTTC.